The 25 T cell receptor beta chains reported below all come from one sample, sequenced in a study of early T cells in non-severe SARS-CoV-2 infection (dated by TCRdb to the early 2020s). The library was built by means of 5' RACE. The instrument given in TCRdb is NextSeq 500. TCRdb reprocessing: public reads trimmed at Q25 with fastp, clones called with MiXCR, in-frame beta chains kept. For every CDR3 protein sequence, its rows merge into one entry that carries the most common genes and DNA. For this sample there are more than 75,000 distinct CDR3 sequences; about 13% appear just once. The ten biggest clones cover about 6.1% of the sample. The sequencing input was whole blood. These receptors came from an adult who was a healthcare worker with PCR-confirmed SARS-CoV-2 infection or an uninfected control (not recorded which).

The table lists this clonotype with a few counts. The chain is built from TRBV7-9 and TRBJ2-1; 11 nucleotides agree with TRBD1. With V trimmed by 1 base and J by 6 bases, 2 bases remained unmatched. The CDR3 has 15 residues. Germline V CDR1 and CDR2: SEHNR, FQNEAQ (reference sequence). CDR3 region: CASSLEGTGGNEQFF. CDR3 bases: TGTGCCAGCAGCTTAGAAGGGACAGGGGGCAATGAGCAGTTCTTC. The full variable domain, with the rest looked up from reference TRBV7-9 and TRBJ2-1, is DTGVSQNPRHKITKRGQNVTFRCDPISEHNRLYWYRQTLGQGPEFLTYFQNEAQLEKSRLLSDRFSAERPKGSFSTLEIQRTEQGDSAMYLCASSLEGTGGNEQFFGPGTRLTVL.

This clonotype was recorded a few times. This chain joins TRBV6-2 or TRBV6-3 and TRBJ1-1; 7 bases line up with TRBD1. Germline V CDR1 and CDR2: MNHEY, SVGEGT. V was pared by 5 bases and J by 4 bases, with 10 bases of the junction left unmatched. This CDR3 region has 15 residues. The CDR3, as DNA: TGTGCCAGCAGTCTCTCAGGTGCAGGGGGCACTGAAGCTTTCTTT. Amino acid sequence: CASSLSGAGGTEAFF.

This clonotype was counted ten times or more. This chain links TRBV5-1 with TRBJ2-7; tentative D call: TRBD2 (6 bases). The V gene lost 0 bases and the J gene lost 2 bases, with 9 bases spanning the gap. Germline V gene sequence: CDR1 SGHRS, CDR2 YFSETQ. The CDR3 has 14 amino acids. Written as DNA, the CDR3 is TGCGCCAGCAGCTTGGCGGGGGACCCCTACGAGCAGTACTTC. Its protein product is CASSLAGDPYEQYF.

This clonotype was observed a few times. The CDR3 region is CASSESSNEQFF. The CDR3 bases are TGTGCCAGCAGTGAGTCCTCGAATGAGCAGTTCTTC. The chain uses TRBV2 and TRBJ2-1; D not certain. V was pared by 3 bases and J by 7 bases, with 7 bases between. The CDR3 runs 12 residues. Germline V CDR1 and CDR2: SNHLY, FYNNEI.

The sample holds many counts of this clonotype. This rearrangement joins TRBV30 to TRBJ1-4; unclear D gene. The CDR3 consists of 16 residues. V shed 1 base and J shed 8 bases, with 20 bases lying between them. Per the germline V gene, CDR1 is GTSNPN and CDR2 is SVGIG (reference sequence). CDR3 DNA: TGTGCCTGGAGTGGAACGGCTTTAGGGTTTAGGGAAAAACTGTTTTTT. Translated: CAWSGTALGFREKLFF.

The V and J genes are TRBV3-1 and TRBJ1-2; D not resolved. CDR3 size: 13 residues. Germline V gene data show CDR1 as LGHDT and CDR2 as YNNKEL (reference sequence). Trimming took off 7 bases at V and 4 bases at J, with 13 bases between the two ends. CDR3: CASTSAGSYGYTF. For the CDR3, the DNA is TGTGCCAGCACTTCAGCGGGCAGCTATGGCTACACCTTC.

This clonotype showed up just a few times. The V and J genes are TRBV10-2 and TRBJ1-4, with TRBD1 as a possible D gene (5 bases). V was clipped by 6 bases and J by 3 bases, with 17 bases between them. The germline CDR1 and CDR2 sequences are WSHSY and SAAADI. This CDR3 region has 16 residues. The CDR3 sequence is CASRNHRDQPNEKLFF. CDR3 nucleotide sequence: TGCGCCAGCAGAAACCACCGGGACCAGCCTAATGAAAAACTGTTTTTT.

This chain connects TRBV7-9 to TRBJ1-1; D might be TRBD1 (6 bases). CDR1 is SEHNR, CDR2 FQNEAQ, per germline (reference sequence). V was trimmed by 7 bases and J by 2 bases, leaving 11 bases between them. This CDR3 region has 13 residues. CDR3 DNA: TGTGCCAGCATCATACAGGGTAACACTGAAGCTTTCTTT. Its protein is CASIIQGNTEAFF.

This clonotype came up many times. The genes are TRBV7-2 and TRBJ2-5, with 10 bases lining up with TRBD1. The CDR3 is 15 amino acids. Germline assignment: CDR1 SGHTA and CDR2 FQGNSA. With 5 bases clipped from V and 1 base from J, the junction kept 4 bases outside the gene matches. The CDR3: CASSQRTGGQETQYF. CDR3 bases: TGTGCCAGCAGCCAAAGGACAGGGGGCCAAGAGACCCAGTACTTC.

As DNA, the CDR3 is TGTGCCAGCAGTTTCGGGCCCCTGAACACTGAAGCTTTCTTT. Amino acid sequence: CASSFGPLNTEAFF. The J gene is TRBJ1-1, the V gene TRBV28; D remains ambiguous. The CDR3 totals 14 residues. Per the germline V gene, CDR1 is MDHEN and CDR2 is SYDVKM. Trimming left V 3 bases short and J 0 bases short, with 8 bases between.

This clonotype turned up a few times. This chain links TRBV4-2 with TRBJ2-5; 7 positions agree with TRBD2. CDR1 and CDR2 (germline): LGHNA, YNFKEQ. This CDR3 has 18 residues. After removal of 1 base from V and 1 base from J, the junction contained 12 bases not matched to a gene. The chain's CDR3 is CASSQGLQRGGFQETQYF. The CDR3 region has the DNA TGTGCCAGCAGCCAAGGGCTCCAGCGGGGAGGATTCCAAGAGACCCAGTACTTC.

This clonotype was recorded at least ten times. V gene TRBV12-3 or TRBV12-4 combines with J gene TRBJ1-1; 8 bases are a match to TRBD1. V was clipped by 7 bases and J by 13 bases; unmatched bases: 14. The CDR3 length is 13 residues. This CDR3 reads CASTPTGGGDVFF. The CDR3 DNA follows: TGTGCCAGCACCCCCACAGGGGGAGGGGATGTTTTCTTT.

J is TRBJ2-1 and V is TRBV5-1; 13 positions match TRBD2. The V gene end was trimmed by 0 bases and the J gene end by 7 bases; junction bases not matched to a gene: 4. This CDR3 spans 16 amino acids. Germline V gene sequence: CDR1 SGHRS, CDR2 YFSETQ. The CDR3 region has the DNA TGCGCCAGCAGCTTGGCAGGGACTAGCGGGGTTAATGAGCAGTTCTTC. Amino acids: CASSLAGTSGVNEQFF.

The sample holds a few counts of this clonotype. CDR3 sequence: CASSPRSAGGLETQYF. In DNA, the CDR3 is TGTGCCAGCTCACCACGATCAGCGGGAGGGCTAGAGACCCAGTACTTC. The chain is built from TRBV18 and TRBJ2-5, with TRBD2 matching 10 bases. Looked up from germline, CDR1 is KGHSH and CDR2 is LQKENI. J was trimmed by 4 bases and V by 1 base; bases with no gene match: 6. The CDR3 runs to 16 residues.

This clonotype was found many times. V usage is TRBV20-1 and J usage is TRBJ2-3; no definite D call. In germline, CDR1 is DFQATT, CDR2 SNEGSKA (reference sequence). The CDR3 runs 12 residues. V was clipped by 0 bases and J by 6 bases, with 7 bases between them. The CDR3: CSARDRADTQYF. The CDR3 DNA sequence: TGCAGTGCTAGAGATCGCGCGGATACGCAGTATTTT.

This clonotype was seen once. The CDR3 is CASSYSSNRGAETEAFF. The CDR3, as DNA: TGTGCCAGCAGTTACTCTTCCAATAGGGGCGCCGAGACTGAAGCTTTCTTT. The chain is built from TRBV6-5 and TRBJ1-1; perhaps TRBD1 as D (5 bases). V gave up 0 bases and J gave up 5 bases, with 19 bases separating them. Germline CDR1 reads MNHEY; CDR2 reads SVGAGI. CDR3 size: 17 residues.

The chain has TRBV7-8 and TRBJ2-5; 7 bases map to TRBD1. The V gene's germline CDR1 is SGHVS and CDR2 FQNEAQ. This CDR3 has 15 amino acids. Unmatched junction bases numbered 8, after V lost 5 bases and J lost 2 bases. CDR3 sequence (DNA): TGTGCCAGCAGCACCTGGGGCAGGGGGCAAGAGACCCAGTACTTC. Its protein product is CASSTWGRGQETQYF. Full variable domain (outside the CDR3, taken from reference TRBV7-8 and TRBJ2-5): GAGVSQSPRYKVAKRGQDVALRCDPISGHVSLFWYQQALGQGPEFLTYFQNEAQLDKSGLPSDRFFAERPEGSVSTLKIQRTQQEDSAVYLCASSTWGRGQETQYFGPGTRLLVL.

This clonotype has just a few counts. The chain is built from TRBV7-8 and TRBJ1-5; D might be TRBD1 (6 bases). CDR1 and CDR2 (germline): SGHVS, FQNEAQ. The CDR3 is 15 amino acids. V dropped 7 bases and J dropped 2 bases, with 15 bases sitting between them. The CDR3: CASISGPGGNQPQHF. The DNA for the CDR3 is TGTGCCAGCATTAGTGGGCCAGGGGGCAATCAGCCCCAGCATTTT.

This clonotype was seen only a few times. The chain uses TRBV5-1 and TRBJ1-1; TRBD1 is a possible D gene (5 bases). From germline, CDR1 is SGHRS and CDR2 YFSETQ. Trimming took off 4 bases at V and 5 bases at J, with 15 bases between the two ends. CDR3 size: 14 residues. The CDR3 region is CASSPGGVVTEAFF. In DNA, the CDR3 is TGCGCCAGCAGCCCTGGGGGTGTGGTAACTGAAGCTTTCTTT.

The V gene is TRBV2, the J gene TRBJ1-1; maybe TRBD1 (6 bases). The CDR3 loop spans 14 amino acids. The ends were cut back, 7 bases at V and 0 bases at J, with 12 bases in the middle. CDR1 and CDR2 from the germline V gene are SNHLY and FYNNEI. The DNA for the CDR3 is TGTGCCAGCAATCGCGACAGGATGAACACTGAAGCTTTCTTT. Translation gives CASNRDRMNTEAFF.

This clonotype was detected a few times. The rearrangement uses TRBV7-8 and TRBJ1-6; tentative D call: TRBD1 (6 bases). The CDR3 is 13 residues long. The germline CDR1 and CDR2 sequences are SGHVS and FQNEAQ. Trimming removed 3 bases at V and 9 bases at J, with 9 bases between. In DNA, the CDR3 is TGTGCCAGCAGCTTCGGGGGGCGTTCACCCCTCCACTTT. It specifies CASSFGGRSPLHF. The complete variable domain, with remaining parts taken from reference TRBV7-8 and TRBJ1-6, reads GAGVSQSPRYKVAKRGQDVALRCDPISGHVSLFWYQQALGQGPEFLTYFQNEAQLDKSGLPSDRFFAERPEGSVSTLKIQRTQQEDSAVYLCASSFGGRSPLHFGNGTRLTVT.

This clonotype was counted many times. The chain links TRBV30 to TRBJ1-2; D not certain. The CDR3 contains 11 residues. V was cut by 2 bases and J by 8 bases, with 9 bases left in between. CDR1 and CDR2 from the germline V gene are GTSNPN and SVGIG (reference sequence). The CDR3 region has the DNA TGTGCCTGGAGTCGGTTACGGGGCTACACCTTC. Translated: CAWSRLRGYTF.

This clonotype was observed many times. Here the CDR3 DNA reads TGTGCCAGCAGCCAAGAAAGACAGGGGCCCCCTGAAGCTTTCTTT. It codes for CASSQERQGPPEAFF. The gene calls are TRBV4-2 and TRBJ1-1, with TRBD1 matching over 8 bases. Germline V gene data show CDR1 as LGHNA and CDR2 as YNFKEQ. The CDR3 covers 15 residues. J gave up 6 bases and V 0 bases, and 6 bases lay outside the gene matches.

In this sample, this clonotype turned up a few times. V usage is TRBV20-1 and J usage is TRBJ1-1; tentatively, D is TRBD1 (6 bases). CDR1 DFQATT and CDR2 SNEGSKA come from the germline V gene (reference sequence). The CDR3 sequence is 14 residues long. V was trimmed by 5 bases and J by 4 bases, leaving 17 bases between them. CDR3 sequence: CSAAWGGPSTEAFF. The CDR3 nucleotides are TGCAGTGCTGCGTGGGGGGGCCCTTCCACTGAAGCTTTCTTT.

This clonotype was recorded many times. The CDR3 DNA sequence: TGTGCCAGCAGCTTAGGAGCCCAGGGGGGTGAGCAGTTCTTC. As protein: CASSLGAQGGEQFF. The rearrangement links TRBV13 to TRBJ2-1; D may be TRBD1 (7 bases). V lost 0 bases to trimming and J lost 9 bases, with 12 bases between them. This CDR3 comprises 14 residues. Germline V lookup: CDR1 PRHDT, CDR2 FYEKMQ (reference sequence).